This T cell receptor (beta chain) is from a study of control samples from healthy donors and cancer patients. Some clones are missing from TCRdb's copy, which holds only in-frame ones; the method was immunoSEQ multiplex PCR. The repertoire holds around 120,000 clones, with over 90% as singletons. This CDR3 has 13 residues. Germline V lookup: CDR1 MNHEY, CDR2 SVGAGI. The V gene lost 4 bases and the J gene lost 5 bases, with 12 bases spanning the gap. The chain joins TRBV6-5 to TRBJ2-7; tentatively, D is TRBD1 (5 bases). Sequences were obtained from blood. The TCR originated in a man aged 25 to 40 in good health. Here the CDR3 reads CASSSTGFHEQYF. The CDR3 region has the DNA TGTGCCAGCAGTTCTACAGGATTCCACGAGCAGTACTTC.